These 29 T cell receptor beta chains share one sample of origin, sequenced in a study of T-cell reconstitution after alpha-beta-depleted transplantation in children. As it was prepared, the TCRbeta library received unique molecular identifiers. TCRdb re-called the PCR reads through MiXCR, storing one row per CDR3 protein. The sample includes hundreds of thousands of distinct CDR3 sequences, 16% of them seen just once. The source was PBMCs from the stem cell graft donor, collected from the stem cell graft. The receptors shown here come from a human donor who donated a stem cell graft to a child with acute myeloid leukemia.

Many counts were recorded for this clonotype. The CDR3 DNA reads as TGCAGCCGCGAGTCTCTCCAAGAGACCCAGTACTTC. As protein: CSRESLQETQYF. This chain connects TRBV20-1 to TRBJ2-5; D is undetermined. Looked up from germline, CDR1 is DFQATT and CDR2 is SNEGSKA (reference sequence). This CDR3 comprises 12 residues.

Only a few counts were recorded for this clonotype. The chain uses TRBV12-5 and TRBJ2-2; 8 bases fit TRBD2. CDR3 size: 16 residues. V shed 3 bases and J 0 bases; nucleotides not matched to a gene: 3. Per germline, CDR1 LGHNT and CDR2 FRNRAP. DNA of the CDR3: TGTGCTAGTGGTTTTCTCGGGGGGGCGAACACCGGGGAGCTGTTTTTT. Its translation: CASGFLGGANTGELFF.

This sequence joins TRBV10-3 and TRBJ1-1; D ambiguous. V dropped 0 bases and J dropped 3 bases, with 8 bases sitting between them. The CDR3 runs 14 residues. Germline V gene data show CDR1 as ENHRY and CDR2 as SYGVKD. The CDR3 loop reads CAISESWQDTEAFF. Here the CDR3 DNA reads TGTGCCATCAGTGAGTCGTGGCAAGACACTGAAGCTTTCTTT.

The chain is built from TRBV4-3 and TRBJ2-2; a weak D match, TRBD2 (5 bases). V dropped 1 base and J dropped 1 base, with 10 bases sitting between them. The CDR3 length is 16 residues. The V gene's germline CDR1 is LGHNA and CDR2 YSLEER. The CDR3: CASSQAAGLNTGELFF. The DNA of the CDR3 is TGCGCCAGCAGCCAAGCTGCGGGTCTGAACACCGGGGAGCTGTTTTTT.

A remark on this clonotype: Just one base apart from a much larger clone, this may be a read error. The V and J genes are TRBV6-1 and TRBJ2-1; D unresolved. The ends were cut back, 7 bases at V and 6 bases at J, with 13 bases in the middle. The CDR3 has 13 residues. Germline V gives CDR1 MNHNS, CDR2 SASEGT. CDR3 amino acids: CASTSLGCNEQFF. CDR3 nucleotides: TGTGCCAGCACCTCGCTAGGCTGCAATGAGCAGTTCTTC.

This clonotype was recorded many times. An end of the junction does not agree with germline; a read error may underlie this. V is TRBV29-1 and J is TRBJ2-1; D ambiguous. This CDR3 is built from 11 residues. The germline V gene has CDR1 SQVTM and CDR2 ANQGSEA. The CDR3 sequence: CSVENAEVWSF. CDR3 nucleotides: TGCAGCGTCGAGAATGCTGAGGTATGGTCCTTC.

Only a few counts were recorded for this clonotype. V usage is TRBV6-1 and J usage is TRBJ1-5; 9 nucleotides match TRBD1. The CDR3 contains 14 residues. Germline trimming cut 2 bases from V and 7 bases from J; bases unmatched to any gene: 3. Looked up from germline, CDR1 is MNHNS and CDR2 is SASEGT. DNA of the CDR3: TGTGCCAGCAGTGAAAGGACAGGGGCCCAGCCCCAGCATTTT. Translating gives CASSERTGAQPQHF.

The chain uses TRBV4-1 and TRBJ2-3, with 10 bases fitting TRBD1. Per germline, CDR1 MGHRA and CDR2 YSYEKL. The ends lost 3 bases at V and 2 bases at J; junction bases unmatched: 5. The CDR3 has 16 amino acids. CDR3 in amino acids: CASSQWTGGTTDTQYF. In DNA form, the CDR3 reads TGCGCCAGCAGCCAGTGGACAGGGGGGACCACAGATACGCAGTATTTT.

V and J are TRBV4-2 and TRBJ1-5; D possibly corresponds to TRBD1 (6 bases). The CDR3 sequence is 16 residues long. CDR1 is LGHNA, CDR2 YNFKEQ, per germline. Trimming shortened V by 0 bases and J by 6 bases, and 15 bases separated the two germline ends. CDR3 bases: TGTGCCAGCAGCCAAGAGTCCGAACAGGGCACTCAGCCCCAGCATTTT. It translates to CASSQESEQGTQPQHF.

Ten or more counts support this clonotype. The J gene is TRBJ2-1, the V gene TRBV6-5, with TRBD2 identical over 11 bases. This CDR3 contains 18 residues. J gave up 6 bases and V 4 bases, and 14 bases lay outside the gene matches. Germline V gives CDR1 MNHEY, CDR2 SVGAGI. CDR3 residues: CASSSPPLAGGFPNEQFF. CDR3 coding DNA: TGTGCCAGCAGTTCTCCGCCTTTAGCGGGGGGGTTCCCCAATGAGCAGTTCTTC.

CDR3 sequence: CASSLQGPYGPTEAFF. As DNA, the CDR3 is TGTGCCAGCAGCTTACAGGGGCCATATGGGCCTACTGAAGCTTTCTTT. The chain couples TRBV7-9 to TRBJ1-1; TRBD1 might be the D (6 bases). The CDR3 sequence is 16 residues long. The ends were cut back, 2 bases at V and 5 bases at J, with 18 bases in the middle. Germline CDR1 and CDR2: SEHNR and FQNEAQ (reference sequence).

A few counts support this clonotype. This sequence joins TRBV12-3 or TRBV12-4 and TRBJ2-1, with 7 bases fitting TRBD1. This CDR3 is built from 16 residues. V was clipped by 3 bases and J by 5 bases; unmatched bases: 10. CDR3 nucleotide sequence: TGTGCCAGCAGTTTCGTCGTGGGACAGAGAAACAATGAGCAGTTCTTC. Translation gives CASSFVVGQRNNEQFF.

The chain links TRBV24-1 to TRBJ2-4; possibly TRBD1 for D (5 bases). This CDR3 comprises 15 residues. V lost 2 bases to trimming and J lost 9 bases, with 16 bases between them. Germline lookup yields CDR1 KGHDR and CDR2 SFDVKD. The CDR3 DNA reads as TGTGCCACCAGTGATTCGCGGAACCCCCAGGGCATTCAGTACTTC. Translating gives CATSDSRNPQGIQYF.

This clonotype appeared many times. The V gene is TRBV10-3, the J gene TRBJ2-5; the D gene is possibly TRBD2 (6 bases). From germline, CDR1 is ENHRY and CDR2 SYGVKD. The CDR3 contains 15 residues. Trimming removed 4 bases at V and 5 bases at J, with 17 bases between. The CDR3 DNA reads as TGTGCCATCAGTGCCGAGGAGGGGTTTGGGGAGACCCAGTACTTC. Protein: CAISAEEGFGETQYF.

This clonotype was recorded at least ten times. CDR3 sequence reads: CASSFLTGTQFF. In nucleotides, the CDR3 is TGTGCCAGCAGTTTTTTGACAGGTACACAGTTCTTC. This rearrangement joins TRBV28 to TRBJ2-1; D possibly corresponds to TRBD1 (6 bases). Germline assignment: CDR1 MDHEN and CDR2 SYDVKM. Trimming removed 3 bases from V and 13 bases from J, with 13 bases in between. The CDR3 consists of 12 residues.

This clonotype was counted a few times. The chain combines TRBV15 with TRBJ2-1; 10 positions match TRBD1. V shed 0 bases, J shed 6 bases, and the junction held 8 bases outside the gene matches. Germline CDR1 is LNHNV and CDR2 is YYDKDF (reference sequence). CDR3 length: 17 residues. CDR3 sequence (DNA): TGTGCCACCAGCAGAGATCCCCCCGGGACAGGGGCCAATGAGCAGTTCTTC. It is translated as CATSRDPPGTGANEQFF.

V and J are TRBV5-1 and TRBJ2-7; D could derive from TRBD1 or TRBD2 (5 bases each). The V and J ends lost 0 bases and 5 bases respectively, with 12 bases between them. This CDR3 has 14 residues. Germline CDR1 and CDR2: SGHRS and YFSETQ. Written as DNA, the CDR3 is TGCGCCAGCAGCTTGGCCCCATCGGGGCACGAGCAGTACTTC. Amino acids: CASSLAPSGHEQYF.

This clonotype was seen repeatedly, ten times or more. This CDR3 is CSVDAGDHRSYEQYF. The CDR3 DNA is TGCAGCGTTGATGCCGGGGACCACCGGTCCTACGAGCAGTACTTC. V and J are TRBV29-1 and TRBJ2-7, with D possibly being TRBD1 or TRBD2 (5 bases each). The ends were cut back, 3 bases at V and 1 base at J, with 16 bases in the middle. CDR3 length: 15 amino acids. Germline V gives CDR1 SQVTM, CDR2 ANQGSEA.

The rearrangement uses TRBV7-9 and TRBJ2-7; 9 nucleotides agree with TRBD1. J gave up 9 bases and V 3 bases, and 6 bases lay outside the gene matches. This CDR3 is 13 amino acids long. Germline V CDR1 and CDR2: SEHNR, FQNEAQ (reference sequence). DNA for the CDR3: TGTGCCAGCAGCTTTGACAGGGGGTACCCGCAGTACGTC. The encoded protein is CASSFDRGYPQYV.

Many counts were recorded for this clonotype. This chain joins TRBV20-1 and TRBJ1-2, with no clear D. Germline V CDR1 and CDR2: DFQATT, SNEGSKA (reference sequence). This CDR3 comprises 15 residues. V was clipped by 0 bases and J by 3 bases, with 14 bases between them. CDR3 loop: CSARDHRSGDYGYTF. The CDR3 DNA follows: TGCAGTGCTAGAGATCACCGAAGTGGAGACTATGGCTACACCTTC.

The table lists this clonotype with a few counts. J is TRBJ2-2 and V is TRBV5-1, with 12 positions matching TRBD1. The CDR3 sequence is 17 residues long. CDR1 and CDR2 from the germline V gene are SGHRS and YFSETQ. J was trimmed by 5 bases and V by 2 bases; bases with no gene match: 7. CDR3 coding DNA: TGCGCCAGCAGCTTCTCGGGACAGGGGGCCTGGACCGGGGAGCTGTTTTTT. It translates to CASSFSGQGAWTGELFF.

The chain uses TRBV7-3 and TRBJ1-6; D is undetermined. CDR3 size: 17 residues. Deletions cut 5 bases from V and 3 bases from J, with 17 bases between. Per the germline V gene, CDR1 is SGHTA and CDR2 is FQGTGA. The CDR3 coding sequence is TGTGCCAGCAGCCTCCCCGATGTACCATACTATAATTCACCCCTCCACTTT. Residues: CASSLPDVPYYNSPLHF. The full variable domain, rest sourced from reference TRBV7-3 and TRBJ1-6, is GAGVSQTPSNKVTEKGKYVELRCDPISGHTALYWYRQSLGQGPEFLIYFQGTGAADDSGLPNDRFFAVRPEGSVSTLKIQRTERGDSAVYLCASSLPDVPYYNSPLHFGNGTRLTVT.

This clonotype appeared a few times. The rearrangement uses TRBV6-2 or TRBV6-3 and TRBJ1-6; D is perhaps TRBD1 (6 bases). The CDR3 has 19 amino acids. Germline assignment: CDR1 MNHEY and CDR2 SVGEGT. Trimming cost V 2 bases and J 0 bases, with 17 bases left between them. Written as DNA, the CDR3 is TGTGCCAGCAGTTACGGGCCAGGGGTCTCCAGCTCCTATAATTCACCCCTCCACTTT. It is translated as CASSYGPGVSSSYNSPLHF.

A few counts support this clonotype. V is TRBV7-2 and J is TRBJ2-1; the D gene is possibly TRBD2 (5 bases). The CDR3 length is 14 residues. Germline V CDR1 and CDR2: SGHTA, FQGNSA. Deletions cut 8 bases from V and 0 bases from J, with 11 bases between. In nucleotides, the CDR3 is TGTGCCAGCGGGAGAATAGGCTCCTACAATGAGCAGTTCTTC. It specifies CASGRIGSYNEQFF.

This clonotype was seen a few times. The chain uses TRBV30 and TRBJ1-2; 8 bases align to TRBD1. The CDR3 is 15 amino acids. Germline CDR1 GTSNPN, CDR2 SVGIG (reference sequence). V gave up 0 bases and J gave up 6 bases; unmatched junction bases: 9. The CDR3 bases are TGTGCCTGGAGTGTCTGGACAGGGCGTACGGATGGCTACACCTTC. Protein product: CAWSVWTGRTDGYTF. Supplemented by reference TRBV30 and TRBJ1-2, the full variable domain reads SQTIHQWPATLVQPVGSPLSLECTVEGTSNPNLYWYRQAAGRGLQLLFYSVGIGQISSEVPQNLSASRPQDRQFILSSKKLLLSDSGFYLCAWSVWTGRTDGYTFGSGTRLTVV.

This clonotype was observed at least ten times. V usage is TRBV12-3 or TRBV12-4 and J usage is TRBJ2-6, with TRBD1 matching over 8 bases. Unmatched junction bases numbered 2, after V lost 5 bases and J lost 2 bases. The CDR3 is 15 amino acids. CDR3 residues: CASSPTGAGANVLTF. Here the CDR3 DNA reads TGTGCCAGCAGTCCGACAGGGGCTGGGGCCAACGTCCTGACTTTC.

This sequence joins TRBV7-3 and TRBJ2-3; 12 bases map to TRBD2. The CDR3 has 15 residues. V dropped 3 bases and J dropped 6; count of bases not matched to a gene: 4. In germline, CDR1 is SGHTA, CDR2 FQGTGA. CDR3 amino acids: CASSFLAGGPDTQYF. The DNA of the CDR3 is TGTGCCAGCAGCTTTCTAGCGGGGGGGCCCGATACGCAGTATTTT. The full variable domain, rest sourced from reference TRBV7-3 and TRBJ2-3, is GAGVSQTPSNKVTEKGKYVELRCDPISGHTALYWYRQSLGQGPEFLIYFQGTGAADDSGLPNDRFFAVRPEGSVSTLKIQRTERGDSAVYLCASSFLAGGPDTQYFGPGTRLTVL.

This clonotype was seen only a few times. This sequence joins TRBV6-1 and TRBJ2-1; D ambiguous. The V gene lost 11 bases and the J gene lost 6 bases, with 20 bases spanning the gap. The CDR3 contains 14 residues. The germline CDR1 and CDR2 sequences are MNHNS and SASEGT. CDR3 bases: TGTGCCGGCCGATTAGGGCCGGGCTCCAATGAGCAGTTCTTC. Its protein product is CAGRLGPGSNEQFF.

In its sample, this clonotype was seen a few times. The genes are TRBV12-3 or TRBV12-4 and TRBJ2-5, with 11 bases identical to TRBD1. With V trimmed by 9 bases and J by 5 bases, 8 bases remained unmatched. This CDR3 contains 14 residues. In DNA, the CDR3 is TGTGCCAGTGCTCGGACAGGGGGCAGGGAGACCCAGTACTTC. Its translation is CASARTGGRETQYF.